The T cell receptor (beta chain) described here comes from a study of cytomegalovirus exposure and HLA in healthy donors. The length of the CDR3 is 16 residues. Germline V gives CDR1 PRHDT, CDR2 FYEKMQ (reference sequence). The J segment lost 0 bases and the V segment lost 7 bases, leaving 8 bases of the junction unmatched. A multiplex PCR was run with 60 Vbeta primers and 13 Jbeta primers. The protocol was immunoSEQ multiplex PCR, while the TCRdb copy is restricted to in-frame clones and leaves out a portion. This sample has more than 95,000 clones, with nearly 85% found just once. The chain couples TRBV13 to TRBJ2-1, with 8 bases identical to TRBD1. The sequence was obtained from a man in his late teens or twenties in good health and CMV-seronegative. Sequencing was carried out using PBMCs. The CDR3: CASTRDRSSSYNEQFF. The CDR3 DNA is TGTGCCAGCACCCGGGACAGGTCAAGCTCCTACAATGAGCAGTTCTTC.